The 3 T cell receptor beta chains presented below share a single source sample, sequenced in a study of blood T cells in healthy people across ages. It was with a sample-barcoded 5' primer and a J-beta primer mix that a second PCR of roughly 7 to 12 cycles was run. A single record per CDR3 protein comes from TCRdb applying MiXCR to the 5' RACE reads. The repertoire consists of fewer than 700,000 distinct CDR3 sequences, with around two fifths occurring once and the leading ten covering roughly 30%. What was sequenced was blood. The receptors were sampled from an elderly man in good health.

This clonotype was counted a few times. This chain joins TRBV7-9 and TRBJ2-5; 15 bases map to TRBD2. The germline gives CDR1 SEHNR, CDR2 FQNEAQ (reference sequence). The CDR3 length is 17 residues. With 6 bases clipped from V and 4 bases from J, the junction kept 9 bases outside the gene matches. The CDR3 is CASSRTSGGAVGETQYF. CDR3 bases: TGTGCCAGCAGTCGGACTAGCGGGGGGGCCGTGGGAGAGACCCAGTACTTC.

This clonotype was counted between two and nine times. The V gene is TRBV10-2, the J gene TRBJ2-7; TRBD2 might be the D (6 bases). Germline values: CDR1 WSHSY, CDR2 SAAADI. The CDR3 covers 14 residues. Between the trimmed V and J ends, which lost 4 bases and 2 bases, there was a span of 12 bases. The CDR3 DNA follows: TGCGCCAGCAGTGCCGGGACTTTGGCCTACGAGCAGTACTTC. Its protein is CASSAGTLAYEQYF.

The chain couples TRBV3-1 to TRBJ2-4; TRBD1 might be the D (6 bases). The CDR3 is made up of 13 amino acids. The V gene's germline CDR1 is LGHDT and CDR2 YNNKEL (reference sequence). V was shortened by 2 bases and J by 6 bases, with 8 bases between the two germline ends. The CDR3 region has the DNA TGTGCCAGCAGCCAAACAGGGATAAACATTCAGTACTTC. It is translated as CASSQTGINIQYF.